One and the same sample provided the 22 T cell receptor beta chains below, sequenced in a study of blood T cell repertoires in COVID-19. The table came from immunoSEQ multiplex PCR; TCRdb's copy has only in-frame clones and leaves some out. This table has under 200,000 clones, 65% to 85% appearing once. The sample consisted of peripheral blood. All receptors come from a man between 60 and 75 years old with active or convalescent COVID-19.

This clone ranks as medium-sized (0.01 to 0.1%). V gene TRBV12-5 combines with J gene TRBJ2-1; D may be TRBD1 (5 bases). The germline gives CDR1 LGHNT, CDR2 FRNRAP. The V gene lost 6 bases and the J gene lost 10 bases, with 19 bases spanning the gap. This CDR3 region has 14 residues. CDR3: CASGQQESDGEQFF. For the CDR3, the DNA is TGTGCTAGTGGCCAACAGGAATCGGATGGGGAGCAGTTCTTC.

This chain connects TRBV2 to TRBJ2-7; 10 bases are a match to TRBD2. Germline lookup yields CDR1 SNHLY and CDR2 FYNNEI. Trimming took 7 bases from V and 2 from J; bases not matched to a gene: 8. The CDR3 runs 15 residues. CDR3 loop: CASKLRTSGTYEQYF. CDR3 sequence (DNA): TGTGCCAGCAAGCTTCGGACTAGCGGAACCTACGAGCAGTACTTC.

CDR3 nucleotides: TGCGCCAGCAGCTTGGCCCCCGGGGAGTACGAGCAGTACTTC. Protein product: CASSLAPGEYEQYF. The chain has TRBV5-1 and TRBJ2-7; the D gene is possibly TRBD2 (5 bases). The ends were cut back, 0 bases at V and 4 bases at J, with 11 bases in the middle. The CDR3 runs to 14 residues. Germline CDR1 reads SGHRS; CDR2 reads YFSETQ.

The CDR3 DNA is TGTGCCAGCAGCAAGGACCCGCGGGGCGCCTACAATGAGCAGTTCTTC. Its protein is CASSKDPRGAYNEQFF. The gene calls are TRBV7-9 and TRBJ2-1; tentatively, D is TRBD2 (6 bases). The CDR3 consists of 16 residues. The germline V gene encodes CDR1 SEHNR and CDR2 FQNEAQ (reference sequence). Deletions cut 5 bases from V and 2 bases from J, with 16 bases between.

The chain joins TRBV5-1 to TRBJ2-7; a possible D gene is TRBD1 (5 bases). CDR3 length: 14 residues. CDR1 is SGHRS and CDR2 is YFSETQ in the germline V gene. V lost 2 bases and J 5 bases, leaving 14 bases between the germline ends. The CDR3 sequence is CASSFQGNLNEQYF. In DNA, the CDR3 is TGCGCCAGCAGCTTCCAGGGAAATCTCAACGAGCAGTACTTC. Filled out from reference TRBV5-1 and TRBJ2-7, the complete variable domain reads KAGVTQTPRYLIKTRGQQVTLSCSPISGHRSVSWYQQTPGQGLQFLFEYFSETQRNKGNFPGRFSGRQFSNSRSEMNVSTLELGDSALYLCASSFQGNLNEQYFGPGTRLTVT.

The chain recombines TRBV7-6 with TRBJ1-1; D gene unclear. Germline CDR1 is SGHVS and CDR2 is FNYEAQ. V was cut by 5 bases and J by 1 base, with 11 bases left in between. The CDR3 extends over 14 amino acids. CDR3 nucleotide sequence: TGTGCCAGCAGCACCGGGGTGGGGAACACTGAAGCTTTCTTT. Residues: CASSTGVGNTEAFF. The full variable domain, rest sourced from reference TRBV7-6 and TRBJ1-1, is GAGVSQSPRYKVTKRGQDVALRCDPISGHVSLYWYRQALGQGPEFLTYFNYEAQQDKSGLPNDRFSAERPEGSISTLTIQRTEQRDSAMYRCASSTGVGNTEAFFGQGTRLTVV.

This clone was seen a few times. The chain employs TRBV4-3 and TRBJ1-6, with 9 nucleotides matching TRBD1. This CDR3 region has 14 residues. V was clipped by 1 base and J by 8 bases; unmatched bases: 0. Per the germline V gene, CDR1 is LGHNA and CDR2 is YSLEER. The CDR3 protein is CASSQGTGDSPLHF. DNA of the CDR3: TGCGCCAGCAGCCAAGGGACAGGGGATTCACCCCTCCACTTT.

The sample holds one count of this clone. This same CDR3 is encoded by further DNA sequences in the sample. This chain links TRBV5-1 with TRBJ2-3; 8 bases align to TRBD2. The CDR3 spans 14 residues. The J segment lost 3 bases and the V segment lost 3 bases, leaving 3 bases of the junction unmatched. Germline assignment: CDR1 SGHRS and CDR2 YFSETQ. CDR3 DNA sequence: TGCGCCAGCAGCTCAAGCGGGAGTACAGATACGCAGTATTTT. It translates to CASSSSGSTDTQYF.

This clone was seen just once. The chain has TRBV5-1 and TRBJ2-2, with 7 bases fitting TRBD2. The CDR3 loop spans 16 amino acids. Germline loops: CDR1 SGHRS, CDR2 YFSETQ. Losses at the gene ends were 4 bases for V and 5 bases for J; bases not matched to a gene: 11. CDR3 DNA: TGCGCCAGCAGCACCCTAGGAGCGGGACGGACCGGGGAGCTGTTTTTT. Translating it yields CASSTLGAGRTGELFF.

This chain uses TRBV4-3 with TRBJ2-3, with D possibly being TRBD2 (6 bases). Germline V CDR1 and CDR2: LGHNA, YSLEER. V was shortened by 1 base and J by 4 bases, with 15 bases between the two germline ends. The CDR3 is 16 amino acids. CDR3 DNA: TGCGCCAGCAGCCAAGGCGTGACTAGTGGGCCAGATACGCAGTATTTT. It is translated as CASSQGVTSGPDTQYF.

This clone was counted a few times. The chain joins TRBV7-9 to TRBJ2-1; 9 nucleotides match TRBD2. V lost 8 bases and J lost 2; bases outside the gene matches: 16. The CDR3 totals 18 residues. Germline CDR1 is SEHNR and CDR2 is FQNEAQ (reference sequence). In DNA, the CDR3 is TGTGCCAGCTCCCCTTTGAACTTGCGGGAGGGCCCCTACAATGAGCAGTTCTTC. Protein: CASSPLNLREGPYNEQFF.

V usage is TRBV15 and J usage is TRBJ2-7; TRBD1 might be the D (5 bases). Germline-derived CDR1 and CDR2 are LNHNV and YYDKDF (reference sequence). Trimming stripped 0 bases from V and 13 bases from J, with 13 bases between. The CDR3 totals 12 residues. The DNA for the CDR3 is TGTGCCACCAGCAGAGATCAGTCAGGGCCCTACTTC. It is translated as CATSRDQSGPYF.

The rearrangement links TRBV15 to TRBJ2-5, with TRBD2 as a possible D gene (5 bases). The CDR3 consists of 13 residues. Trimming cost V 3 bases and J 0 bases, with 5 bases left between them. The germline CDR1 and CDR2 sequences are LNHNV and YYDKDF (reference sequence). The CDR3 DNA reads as TGTGCCACCAGCAGGGACTACCAAGAGACCCAGTACTTC. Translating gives CATSRDYQETQYF.

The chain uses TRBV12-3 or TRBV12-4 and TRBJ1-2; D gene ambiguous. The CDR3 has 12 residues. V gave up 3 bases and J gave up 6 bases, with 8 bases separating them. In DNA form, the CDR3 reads TGTGCCAGCAGTTTTTTCGGGGATGGCTACACCTTC. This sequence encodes CASSFFGDGYTF.

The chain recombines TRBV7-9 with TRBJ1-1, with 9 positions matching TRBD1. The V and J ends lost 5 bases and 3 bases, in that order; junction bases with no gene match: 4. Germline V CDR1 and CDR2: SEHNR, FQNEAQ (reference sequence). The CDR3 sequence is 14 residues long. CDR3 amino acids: CASSQQGAYTEAFF. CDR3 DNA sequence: TGTGCCAGCAGCCAACAGGGGGCGTACACTGAAGCTTTCTTT. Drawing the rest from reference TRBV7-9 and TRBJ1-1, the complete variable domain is DTGVSQNPRHKITKRGQNVTFRCDPISEHNRLYWYRQTLGQGPEFLTYFQNEAQLEKSRLLSDRFSAERPKGSFSTLEIQRTEQGDSAMYLCASSQQGAYTEAFFGQGTRLTVV.

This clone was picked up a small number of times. The CDR3 coding sequence is TGCGCCAGCAGTATGGAGGCGGGGACCAATCAGCCCCAGCATTTT. This gives the protein CASSMEAGTNQPQHF. The chain recombines TRBV5-1 with TRBJ1-5, with a weak D call TRBD1 (5 bases). Trimming shortened V by 5 bases and J by 3 bases, and 15 bases separated the two germline ends. The CDR3 contains 15 residues. Germline assignment: CDR1 SGHRS and CDR2 YFSETQ. The full variable domain, with the rest looked up from reference TRBV5-1 and TRBJ1-5, is KAGVTQTPRYLIKTRGQQVTLSCSPISGHRSVSWYQQTPGQGLQFLFEYFSETQRNKGNFPGRFSGRQFSNSRSEMNVSTLELGDSALYLCASSMEAGTNQPQHFGDGTRLSIL.

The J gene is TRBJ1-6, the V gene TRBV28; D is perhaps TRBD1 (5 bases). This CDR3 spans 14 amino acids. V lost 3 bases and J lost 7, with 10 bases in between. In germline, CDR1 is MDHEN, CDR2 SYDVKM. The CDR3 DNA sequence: TGTGCCAGCAGTTTGACAGCAGAAAATTCACCCCTCCACTTT. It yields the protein CASSLTAENSPLHF.

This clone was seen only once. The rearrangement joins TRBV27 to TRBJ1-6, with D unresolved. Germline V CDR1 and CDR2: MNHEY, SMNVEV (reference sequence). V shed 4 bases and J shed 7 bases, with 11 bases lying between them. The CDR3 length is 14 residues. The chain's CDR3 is CASSSGWENSPLHF. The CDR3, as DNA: TGTGCCAGCAGTTCGGGGTGGGAGAATTCACCCCTCCACTTT.

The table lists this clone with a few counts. In DNA form, the CDR3 reads TGTGCCAGCAGTTCTGGACTCTCGCCTAGCTACGAGCAGTACTTC. Translated: CASSSGLSPSYEQYF. This chain connects TRBV6-5 to TRBJ2-7; possibly TRBD2 for D (5 bases). The V end lost 4 bases, the J end lost 3 bases, and 16 bases lay between the germline ends. The CDR3 covers 15 residues. Germline V gives CDR1 MNHEY, CDR2 SVGAGI.

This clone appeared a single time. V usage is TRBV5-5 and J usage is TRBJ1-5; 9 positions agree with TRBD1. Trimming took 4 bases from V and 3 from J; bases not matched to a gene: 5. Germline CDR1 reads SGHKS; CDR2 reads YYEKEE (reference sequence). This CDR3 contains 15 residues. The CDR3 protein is CASSLGQGVNQPQHF. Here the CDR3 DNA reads TGTGCCAGCAGCCTGGGACAGGGCGTCAATCAGCCCCAGCATTTT.

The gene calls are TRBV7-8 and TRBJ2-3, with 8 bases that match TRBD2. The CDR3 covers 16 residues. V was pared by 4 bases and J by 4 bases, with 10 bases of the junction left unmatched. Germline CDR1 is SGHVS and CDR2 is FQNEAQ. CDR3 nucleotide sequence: TGTGCCAGCAGCTCACGTGGGACTAGGGGGGCAGATACGCAGTATTTT. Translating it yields CASSSRGTRGADTQYF. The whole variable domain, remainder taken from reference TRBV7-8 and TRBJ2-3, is GAGVSQSPRYKVAKRGQDVALRCDPISGHVSLFWYQQALGQGPEFLTYFQNEAQLDKSGLPSDRFFAERPEGSVSTLKIQRTQQEDSAVYLCASSSRGTRGADTQYFGPGTRLTVL.

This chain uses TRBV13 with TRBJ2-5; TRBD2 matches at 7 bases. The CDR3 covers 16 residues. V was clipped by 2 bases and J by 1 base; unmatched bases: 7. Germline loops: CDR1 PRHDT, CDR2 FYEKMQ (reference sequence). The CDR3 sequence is CASSLREGRLQETQYF. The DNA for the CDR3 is TGTGCCAGCAGCTTAAGGGAGGGCCGCCTCCAAGAGACCCAGTACTTC.